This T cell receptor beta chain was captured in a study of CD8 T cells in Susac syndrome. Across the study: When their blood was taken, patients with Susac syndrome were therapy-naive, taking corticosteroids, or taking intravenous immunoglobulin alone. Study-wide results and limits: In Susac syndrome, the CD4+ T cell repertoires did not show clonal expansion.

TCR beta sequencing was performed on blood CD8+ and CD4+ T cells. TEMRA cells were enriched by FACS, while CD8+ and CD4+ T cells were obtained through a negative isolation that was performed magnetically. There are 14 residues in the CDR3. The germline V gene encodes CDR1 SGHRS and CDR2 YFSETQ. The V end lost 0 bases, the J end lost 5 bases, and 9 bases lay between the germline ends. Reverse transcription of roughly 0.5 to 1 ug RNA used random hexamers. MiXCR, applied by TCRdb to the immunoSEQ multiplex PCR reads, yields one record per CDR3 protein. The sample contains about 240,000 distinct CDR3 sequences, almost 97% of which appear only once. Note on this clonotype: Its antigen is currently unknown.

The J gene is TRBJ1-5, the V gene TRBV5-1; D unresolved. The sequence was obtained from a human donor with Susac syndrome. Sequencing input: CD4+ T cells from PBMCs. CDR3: CASSLVPTDQPQHF. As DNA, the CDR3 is TGCGCCAGCAGCTTGGTTCCTACCGATCAGCCCCAGCATTTT.